These 22 T cell receptor beta chains came from one sample sequenced in a study of early stage breast cancer tumors. Generated by immunoSEQ multiplex PCR, the TCRdb table keeps only in-frame clones and is missing some. This table holds tens of thousands of clones, roughly 73% found once. The sample consisted of blood. The receptor source for this set is a person aged 40 to 50 with breast cancer.

CDR3 loop: CASSDFNNEQFF. The CDR3 region has the DNA TGTGCCAGTAGTGACTTCAACAATGAGCAGTTCTTC. This rearrangement joins TRBV19 to TRBJ2-1; no clear D. V was clipped by 5 bases and J by 5 bases, with 7 bases between them. There are 12 residues in the CDR3. CDR1 is LNHDA, CDR2 SQIVND, per germline (reference sequence). The full variable domain, rest sourced from reference TRBV19 and TRBJ2-1, is DGGITQSPKYLFRKEGQNVTLSCEQNLNHDAMYWYRQDPGQGLRLIYYSQIVNDFQKGDIAEGYSVSREKKESFPLTVTSAQKNPTAFYLCASSDFNNEQFFGPGTRLTVL.

J is TRBJ2-5 and V is TRBV6-1; D is possibly TRBD2 (5 bases). The CDR3 runs 12 residues. CDR1 and CDR2 (germline): MNHNS, SASEGT. Trimming removed 4 bases from V and 5 bases from J, with 8 bases in between. CDR3 sequence: CASSGWRETQYF. The CDR3 DNA follows: TGTGCCAGCAGTGGGTGGAGGGAGACCCAGTACTTC.

This chain links TRBV2 with TRBJ1-2; TRBD1 matches at 7 bases. There are 12 residues in the CDR3. V trimming: 3 bases; J trimming: 7 bases; junction bases outside the gene matches: 2. CDR1 is SNHLY, CDR2 FYNNEI, per germline. For the CDR3, the DNA is TGTGCCAGCAGTGAGACAGGGATTGGCTACACCTTC. This translates into CASSETGIGYTF.

J is TRBJ2-7 and V is TRBV15; D possibly corresponds to TRBD2 (6 bases). With 10 bases removed from V and 3 bases from J, the gap between germline ends came to 13 bases. The CDR3 is 12 residues long. CDR1 is LNHNV, CDR2 YYDKDF, per germline (reference sequence). DNA for the CDR3: TGTGCCATCGGGCGGCGGGGCTACGAGCAGTACTTC. Its protein is CAIGRRGYEQYF.

The V gene is TRBV7-9, the J gene TRBJ2-1; 12 nucleotides match TRBD2. CDR1 SEHNR and CDR2 FQNEAQ come from the germline V gene (reference sequence). Trimming cost V 5 bases and J 1 base; bases outside gene matches: 12. This CDR3 has 19 amino acids. CDR3: CASSPPLGLAGRSYNEQFF. The CDR3, as DNA: TGTGCCAGCAGCCCACCGTTAGGACTAGCGGGACGATCCTACAATGAGCAGTTCTTC.

This chain connects TRBV11-2 to TRBJ2-1; the match to TRBD2 covers 13 bases. This CDR3 is built from 16 residues. Trimming cost V 5 bases and J 6 bases; bases outside gene matches: 7. CDR1 and CDR2 (germline): SGHAT, FQNNGV. CDR3 loop: CASSDFGTSGVNEQFF. Here the CDR3 DNA reads TGTGCCAGCAGCGATTTCGGGACTAGCGGGGTCAATGAGCAGTTCTTC.

This clone was seen a few times. The rearrangement uses TRBV18 and TRBJ2-1; D possibly matches TRBD1 or TRBD2 (5 bases each). From germline, CDR1 is KGHSH and CDR2 LQKENI. Trimming took off 3 bases at V and 5 bases at J, with 8 bases between the two ends. This CDR3 has 13 amino acids. The CDR3 here is CASSPGRNNEQFF. Written as DNA, the CDR3 is TGTGCCAGCTCACCGGGACGGAACAATGAGCAGTTCTTC. Based on the CDR3 plus reference TRBV18 and TRBJ2-1, the full variable domain is NAGVMQNPRHLVRRRGQEARLRCSPMKGHSHVYWYRQLPEEGLKFMVYLQKENIIDESGMPKERFSAEFPKEGPSILRIQQVVRGDSAAYFCASSPGRNNEQFFGPGTRLTVL.

The chain employs TRBV2 and TRBJ2-2, with 7 bases that match TRBD1. V dropped 10 bases and J dropped 4; count of bases not matched to a gene: 9. Looked up from germline, CDR1 is SNHLY and CDR2 is FYNNEI. This CDR3 has 14 residues. This CDR3 is CATKLDRVTGELFF. As DNA, the CDR3 is TGTGCCACCAAACTAGACAGGGTCACCGGGGAGCTGTTTTTT.

The J gene is TRBJ2-7, the V gene TRBV10-3; TRBD1 agrees at 11 bases. V lost 6 bases and J lost 4; bases outside the gene matches: 11. This CDR3 has 16 residues. Germline CDR1 and CDR2: ENHRY and SYGVKD. The CDR3 DNA reads TGTGCCATCAGGACGAGGGTCGGGACAGGGGGTTACGAGCAGTACTTC. Its translation is CAIRTRVGTGGYEQYF.

The V gene is TRBV18, the J gene TRBJ2-1; TRBD2 matches at 8 bases. J gave up 7 bases and V 1 base, and 3 bases lay outside the gene matches. The CDR3 is 14 amino acids. Germline V gene sequence: CDR1 KGHSH, CDR2 LQKENI. In nucleotides, the CDR3 is TGTGCCAGCTCACCACTTCGGGGGGGGAATGAGCAGTTCTTC. Translated: CASSPLRGGNEQFF.

This rearrangement joins TRBV2 to TRBJ2-2; 7 nucleotides agree with TRBD2. The CDR3 extends over 17 amino acids. CDR1 is SNHLY, CDR2 FYNNEI, per germline. With 4 bases clipped from V and 0 bases from J, the junction kept 8 bases outside the gene matches. CDR3 nucleotide sequence: TGTGCCAGCAGTGTGGCAGCGGGAAGGCCGAACACCGGGGAGCTGTTTTTT. It codes for CASSVAAGRPNTGELFF.

V is TRBV6-1 and J is TRBJ1-2; 7 bases agree with TRBD1. Losses at the gene ends were 6 bases for V and 4 bases for J; bases not matched to a gene: 8. CDR1 and CDR2 from the germline V gene are MNHNS and SASEGT. The CDR3 totals 14 residues. The CDR3 protein is CASRVPGQTYGYTF. DNA of the CDR3: TGTGCCAGCAGGGTACCGGGACAGACCTATGGCTACACCTTC.

The chain recombines TRBV6-5 with TRBJ1-1; D unresolved. Between the trimmed V and J ends, which lost 6 bases and 2 bases, there was a span of 13 bases. From germline, CDR1 is MNHEY and CDR2 SVGAGI. The CDR3 is 14 amino acids. The DNA of the CDR3 is TGTGCCAGCAGCTTCGGAGTTTTAAACACTGAAGCTTTCTTT. This gives the protein CASSFGVLNTEAFF.

The chain combines TRBV11-3 with TRBJ2-4; D may match TRBD1 or TRBD2 (6 bases each). Trimming cost V 5 bases and J 3 bases, with 14 bases left between them. Germline lookup yields CDR1 SGHNT and CDR2 YENEEA. CDR3 length: 15 residues. CDR3 bases: TGTGCCAGCAGCCCACACGAGGGGGGCAAAAACATTCAGTACTTC. It codes for CASSPHEGGKNIQYF. The full variable domain, with the rest looked up from reference TRBV11-3 and TRBJ2-4, is EAGVVQSPRYKIIEKKQPVAFWCNPISGHNTLYWYLQNLGQGPELLIRYENEEAVDDSQLPKDRFSAERLKGVDSTLKIQPAELGDSAVYLCASSPHEGGKNIQYFGAGTRLSVL.

The chain has TRBV13 and TRBJ1-5, with a possible D match to TRBD1 (5 bases). The CDR3 length is 20 residues. Germline-derived CDR1 and CDR2 are PRHDT and FYEKMQ (reference sequence). The V end lost 5 bases, the J end lost 1 base, and 27 bases lay between the germline ends. DNA of the CDR3: TGTGCCAGCAGCCCCCTCACAGGACGTGAAGGGTACGTAAGCAATCAGCCCCAGCATTTT. Translation gives CASSPLTGREGYVSNQPQHF.

V usage is TRBV5-6 and J usage is TRBJ1-4, with TRBD1 matching over 9 bases. Losses at the gene ends were 2 bases for V and 6 bases for J; bases not matched to a gene: 11. Germline CDR1 and CDR2: SGHDT and YYEEEE. The CDR3 runs to 17 residues. As DNA, the CDR3 is TGTGCCAGCAGCTTAGGGACAGGGACGAGGGGCGATGAAAAACTGTTTTTT. It translates to CASSLGTGTRGDEKLFF.

This clone was counted between two and nine times. Here the CDR3 DNA reads TGTGCCAGCAGTGATGTGGGAAACTATGGCTACACCTTC. As protein: CASSDVGNYGYTF. This chain uses TRBV2 with TRBJ1-2; D ambiguous. The CDR3 extends over 13 amino acids. The germline CDR1 and CDR2 sequences are SNHLY and FYNNEI. V lost 3 bases to trimming and J lost 2 bases, with 7 bases between them.

The rearrangement links TRBV11-3 to TRBJ2-2; 8 bases fit TRBD2. Germline V gene lookup returns CDR1 SGHNT and CDR2 YENEEA. Trimming cost V 5 bases and J 5 bases; bases outside gene matches: 10. CDR3 length: 16 residues. In DNA form, the CDR3 reads TGTGCCAGCAGCGCCGGTCGAAGCGGGAGAACCGGGGAGCTGTTTTTT. Amino acid sequence: CASSAGRSGRTGELFF.

This clone was seen just once. The chain carries TRBV28 and TRBJ2-7; D remains unclear. Germline V lookup: CDR1 MDHEN, CDR2 SYDVKM. The CDR3 length is 14 residues. V gave up 2 bases and J gave up 2 bases, with 10 bases separating them. The CDR3 region has the DNA TGTGCCAGCAGTTTAAAGATGTGGGCCTACGAGCAGTACTTC. Translation: CASSLKMWAYEQYF. Full variable domain (rest looked up from reference TRBV28 and TRBJ2-7): DVKVTQSSRYLVKRTGEKVFLECVQDMDHENMFWYRQDPGLGLRLIYFSYDVKMKEKGDIPEGYSVSREKKERFSLILESASTNQTSMYLCASSLKMWAYEQYFGPGTRLTVT.

The CDR3 DNA sequence: TGCGCCAGCAGCTTGGGGGGTGGGTCTCGGGCCCCCTACGAGCAGTACTTC. Protein sequence: CASSLGGGSRAPYEQYF. The chain has TRBV5-1 and TRBJ2-7; D call uncertain. This CDR3 has 17 residues. V lost 0 bases to trimming and J lost 2 bases, with 18 bases between them. Germline V gene lookup returns CDR1 SGHRS and CDR2 YFSETQ.

The CDR3 DNA follows: TGTGCCACCCCTCGGGGCGAAGTTATGAACACTGAAGCTTTCTTT. It specifies CATPRGEVMNTEAFF. V usage is TRBV2 and J usage is TRBJ1-1; D possibly corresponds to TRBD1 (5 bases). Trimming pared 10 bases from V and 0 bases from J, leaving 18 bases between. The CDR3 spans 15 residues. Looked up from germline, CDR1 is SNHLY and CDR2 is FYNNEI.

For the CDR3, the DNA is TGTGCCAGCAGGAGGGACAGGGAGGGCAATGAGCAGTTCTTC. The encoded protein is CASRRDREGNEQFF. The chain combines TRBV6-6 with TRBJ2-1; TRBD1 matches at 9 bases. The CDR3 contains 14 residues. The germline gives CDR1 MNHNY, CDR2 SVGAGI (reference sequence). The ends lost 6 bases at V and 6 bases at J; junction bases unmatched: 6.